This TCR beta chain appears in the sequencing data of a study of early T cells in non-severe SARS-CoV-2 infection. Study in general: Chains from this unsorted whole-blood bulk RNA could not be paired. Study-wide findings and caveats: VDJdb matching favored anti-spike CD8 responses, missing private and CD4 specificities.

To note about this clonotype: Antigen: not known.

Trimming removed 3 bases at V and 0 bases at J, with 3 bases between. The CDR3 spans 14 residues. Looked up from germline, CDR1 is SGHTA and CDR2 is FQGTGA. Researchers attached unique molecular identifiers to individual cDNA molecules. TCRdb re-called the 5' RACE reads through MiXCR, storing one row per CDR3 protein. This table holds some 61,000 distinct CDR3 sequences, around 9.3% found once. The source is an adult who was a healthcare worker with PCR-confirmed SARS-CoV-2 infection or an uninfected control (not recorded which). The sample in question was whole blood, obtained at baseline. The rearrangement links TRBV7-3 to TRBJ1-6, with D unclear. The chain's CDR3 is CASSLSSYNSPLHF. In nucleotides, the CDR3 is TGTGCCAGCAGCTTGAGCTCCTATAATTCACCCCTCCACTTT.